This T cell receptor (beta chain) is drawn from a study of cytomegalovirus exposure and HLA in healthy donors. In the PCR, 60 Vbeta and 13 Jbeta primers were used. Here immunoSEQ multiplex PCR was the method, and the copy in TCRdb shows in-frame clones only, minus some. The repertoire table contains fewer than 100,000 clones. Comment on this clone: Its antigen is unidentified.

V gave up 5 bases and J gave up 4 bases; unmatched junction bases: 7. This CDR3 has 14 amino acids. Germline lookup yields CDR1 LGHNA and CDR2 YSLEER. General study results and limits: Common viral pathogens seemed to be connected with several of the most significant clusters, according to a later analysis. The study reported that TCR beta sequences accurately predicted HLA-A and HLA-B alleles in most subjects. An ancestry cluster, one associated with Asian ancestry, reportedly showed fewer N-insertions than the 666-donor mean in a later analysis. The analysis excluded some indistinguishable V segments, including TRBV6-2 and TRBV6-3.

The sequence derives from a man aged 50 to 59 in good health and CMV-seronegative. What was sequenced was PBMCs. The rearrangement uses TRBV4-3 and TRBJ2-7; 8 bases align to TRBD1. The CDR3 sequence is CASSKWTGLYEQYF. CDR3 DNA sequence: TGCGCCAGCAGCAAATGGACAGGGCTTTACGAGCAGTACTTC.